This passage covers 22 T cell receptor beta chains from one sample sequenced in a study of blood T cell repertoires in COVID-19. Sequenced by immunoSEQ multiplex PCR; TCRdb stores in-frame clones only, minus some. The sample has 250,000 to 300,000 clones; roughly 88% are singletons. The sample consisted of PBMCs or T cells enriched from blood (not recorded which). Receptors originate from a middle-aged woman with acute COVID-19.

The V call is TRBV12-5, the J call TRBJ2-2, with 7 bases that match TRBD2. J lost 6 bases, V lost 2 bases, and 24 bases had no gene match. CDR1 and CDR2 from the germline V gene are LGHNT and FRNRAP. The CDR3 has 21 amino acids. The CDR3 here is CASGLIPWGGGTGRRAGELFF. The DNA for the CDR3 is TGTGCTAGTGGTTTGATTCCTTGGGGGGGAGGGACCGGACGGAGGGCCGGGGAGCTGTTTTTT. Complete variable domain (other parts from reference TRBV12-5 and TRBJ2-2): DARVTQTPRHKVTEMGQEVTMRCQPILGHNTVFWYRQTMMQGLELLAYFRNRAPLDDSGMPKDRFSAEMPDATLATLKIQPSEPRDSAVYFCASGLIPWGGGTGRRAGELFFGEGSRLTVL.

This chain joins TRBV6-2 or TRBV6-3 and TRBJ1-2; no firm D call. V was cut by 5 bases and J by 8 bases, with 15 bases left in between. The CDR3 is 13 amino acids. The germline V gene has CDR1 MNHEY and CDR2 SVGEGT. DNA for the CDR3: TGTGCCAGCAGTAACACTGCAAGCGGAGGCTACACCTTC. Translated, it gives CASSNTASGGYTF.

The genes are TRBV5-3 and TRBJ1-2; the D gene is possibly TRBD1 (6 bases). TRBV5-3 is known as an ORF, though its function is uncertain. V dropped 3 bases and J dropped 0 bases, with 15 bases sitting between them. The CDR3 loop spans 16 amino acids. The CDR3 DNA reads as TGTGCCAGAAGCTCGCCGCAGGGACATCCTAACTATGGCTACACCTTC. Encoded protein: CARSSPQGHPNYGYTF.

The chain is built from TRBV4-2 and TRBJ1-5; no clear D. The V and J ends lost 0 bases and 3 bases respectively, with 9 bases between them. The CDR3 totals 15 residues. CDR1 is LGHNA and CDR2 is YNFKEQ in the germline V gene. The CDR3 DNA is TGTGCCAGCAGCCAAGACGGAGGGATCAATCAGCCCCAGCATTTT. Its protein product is CASSQDGGINQPQHF.

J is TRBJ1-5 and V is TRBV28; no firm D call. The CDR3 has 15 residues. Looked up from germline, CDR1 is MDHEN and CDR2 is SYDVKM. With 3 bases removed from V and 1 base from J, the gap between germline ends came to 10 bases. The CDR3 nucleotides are TGTGCCAGCAGTTTTAGTCCAAGAAGCAATCAGCCCCAGCATTTT. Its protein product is CASSFSPRSNQPQHF. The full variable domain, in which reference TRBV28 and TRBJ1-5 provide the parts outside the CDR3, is DVKVTQSSRYLVKRTGEKVFLECVQDMDHENMFWYRQDPGLGLRLIYFSYDVKMKEKGDIPEGYSVSREKKERFSLILESASTNQTSMYLCASSFSPRSNQPQHFGDGTRLSIL.

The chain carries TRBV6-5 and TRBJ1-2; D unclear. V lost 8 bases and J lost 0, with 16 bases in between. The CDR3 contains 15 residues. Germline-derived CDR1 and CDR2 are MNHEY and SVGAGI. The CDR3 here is CASPTSPRTNYGYTF. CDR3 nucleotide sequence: TGTGCCAGCCCAACCTCGCCCAGAACTAACTATGGCTACACCTTC.

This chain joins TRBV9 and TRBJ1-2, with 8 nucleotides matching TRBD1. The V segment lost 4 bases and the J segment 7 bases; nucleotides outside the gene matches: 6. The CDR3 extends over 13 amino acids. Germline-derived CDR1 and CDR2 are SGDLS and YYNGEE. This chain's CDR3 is CASSPRTGTGYTF. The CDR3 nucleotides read TGTGCCAGCAGCCCGCGGACAGGGACTGGCTACACCTTC.

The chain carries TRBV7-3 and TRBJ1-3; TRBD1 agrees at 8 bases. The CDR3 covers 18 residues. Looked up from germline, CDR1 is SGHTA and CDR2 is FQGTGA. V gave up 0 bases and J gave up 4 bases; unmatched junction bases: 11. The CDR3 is CASSLTWSQGALGNTIYF. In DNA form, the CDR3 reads TGTGCCAGCAGCTTAACCTGGAGTCAGGGGGCCTTAGGAAACACCATATATTTT. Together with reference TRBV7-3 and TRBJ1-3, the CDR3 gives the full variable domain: GAGVSQTPSNKVTEKGKYVELRCDPISGHTALYWYRQSLGQGPEFLIYFQGTGAADDSGLPNDRFFAVRPEGSVSTLKIQRTERGDSAVYLCASSLTWSQGALGNTIYFGEGSWLTVV.

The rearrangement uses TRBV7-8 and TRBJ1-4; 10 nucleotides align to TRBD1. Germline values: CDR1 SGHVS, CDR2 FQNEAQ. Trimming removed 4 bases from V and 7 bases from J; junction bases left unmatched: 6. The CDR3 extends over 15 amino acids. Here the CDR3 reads CASSYSTGGGEKLFF. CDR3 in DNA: TGTGCCAGCAGCTATTCGACAGGGGGCGGTGAAAAACTGTTTTTT.

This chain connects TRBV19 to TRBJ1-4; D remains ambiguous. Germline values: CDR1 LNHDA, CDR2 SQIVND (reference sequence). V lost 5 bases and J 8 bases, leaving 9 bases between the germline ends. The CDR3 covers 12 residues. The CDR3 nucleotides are TGTGCCAGTAGTCCCCGAGAGGAAAAACTGTTTTTT. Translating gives CASSPREEKLFF.

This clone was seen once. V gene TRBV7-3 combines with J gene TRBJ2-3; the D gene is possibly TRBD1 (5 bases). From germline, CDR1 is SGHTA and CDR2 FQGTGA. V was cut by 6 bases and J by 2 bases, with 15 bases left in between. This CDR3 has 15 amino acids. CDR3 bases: TGTGCCAGCAGTTTAGGGGCGGCCCCCACAGATACGCAGTATTTT. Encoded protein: CASSLGAAPTDTQYF.

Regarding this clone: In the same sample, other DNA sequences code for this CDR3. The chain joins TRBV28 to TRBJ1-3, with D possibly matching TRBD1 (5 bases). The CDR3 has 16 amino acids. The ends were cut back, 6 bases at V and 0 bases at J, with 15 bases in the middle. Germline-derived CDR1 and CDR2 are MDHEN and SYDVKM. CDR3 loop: CASRGGGGSSGNTIYF. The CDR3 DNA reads TGTGCCAGCAGGGGGGGTGGGGGTTCCTCTGGAAACACCATATATTTT.

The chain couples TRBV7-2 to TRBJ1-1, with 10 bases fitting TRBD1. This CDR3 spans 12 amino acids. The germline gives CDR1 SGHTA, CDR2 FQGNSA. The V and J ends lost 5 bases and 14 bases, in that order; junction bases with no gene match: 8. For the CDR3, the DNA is TGTGCCAGCAGCACTCTGGACAGGGGGGTCTTCTTT. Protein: CASSTLDRGVFF.

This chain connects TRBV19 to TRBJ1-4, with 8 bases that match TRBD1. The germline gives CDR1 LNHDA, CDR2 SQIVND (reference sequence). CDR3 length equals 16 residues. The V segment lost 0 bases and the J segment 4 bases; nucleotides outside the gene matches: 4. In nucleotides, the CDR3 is TGTGCCAGTAGTATAGAGGGGACAGGCCTTAATGAAAAACTGTTTTTT. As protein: CASSIEGTGLNEKLFF.

The CDR3 sequence: CASKPGLAKVEQYF. The CDR3 nucleotides read TGTGCCAGCAAGCCGGGACTAGCGAAAGTCGAGCAGTACTTC. The chain combines TRBV28 with TRBJ2-7, with 10 positions matching TRBD2. CDR1 and CDR2 (germline): MDHEN, SYDVKM. V shed 7 bases, J shed 6 bases, and the junction held 9 bases outside the gene matches. CDR3 length: 14 residues.

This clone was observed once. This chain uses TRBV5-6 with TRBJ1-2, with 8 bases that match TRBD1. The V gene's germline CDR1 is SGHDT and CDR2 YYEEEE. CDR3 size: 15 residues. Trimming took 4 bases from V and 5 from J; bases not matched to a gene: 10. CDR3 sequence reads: CASSTTRGRVYGYTF. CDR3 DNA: TGTGCCAGCAGCACTACCAGGGGGCGGGTGTATGGCTACACCTTC.

CDR3 amino acids: CASSRDASGNYEQYF. The DNA of the CDR3 is TGTGCCAGCAGTCGGGACGCTAGCGGGAACTACGAGCAGTACTTC. J is TRBJ2-7 and V is TRBV5-4; TRBD2 matches at 9 bases. The CDR3 contains 15 residues. V gave up 5 bases and J gave up 3 bases; unmatched junction bases: 9. CDR1 is SGHNT, CDR2 YYREEE, per germline (reference sequence).

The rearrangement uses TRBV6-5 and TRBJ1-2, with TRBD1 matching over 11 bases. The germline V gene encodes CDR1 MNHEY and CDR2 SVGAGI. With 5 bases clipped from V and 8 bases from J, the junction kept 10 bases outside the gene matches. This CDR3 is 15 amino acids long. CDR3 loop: CASSPLEDRGRGYTF. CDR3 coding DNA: TGTGCCAGCAGTCCCTTAGAGGACAGGGGGCGCGGCTACACCTTC.

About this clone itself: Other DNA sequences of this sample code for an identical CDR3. The CDR3 loop reads CASSIGTGYGYTF. Here the CDR3 DNA reads TGTGCCAGTAGTATCGGGACAGGGTATGGCTACACCTTC. The chain uses TRBV19 and TRBJ1-2, with TRBD1 identical over 9 bases. The V segment lost 3 bases and the J segment 5 bases; nucleotides outside the gene matches: 1. The CDR3 spans 13 residues. CDR1 and CDR2 from the germline V gene are LNHDA and SQIVND (reference sequence).

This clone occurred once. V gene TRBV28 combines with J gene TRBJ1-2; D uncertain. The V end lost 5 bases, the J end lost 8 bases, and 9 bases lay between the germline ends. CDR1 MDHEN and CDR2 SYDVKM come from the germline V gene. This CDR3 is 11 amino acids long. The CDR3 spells CASSVGLGYTF. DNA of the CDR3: TGTGCCAGCAGTGTGGGCTTGGGCTACACCTTC.

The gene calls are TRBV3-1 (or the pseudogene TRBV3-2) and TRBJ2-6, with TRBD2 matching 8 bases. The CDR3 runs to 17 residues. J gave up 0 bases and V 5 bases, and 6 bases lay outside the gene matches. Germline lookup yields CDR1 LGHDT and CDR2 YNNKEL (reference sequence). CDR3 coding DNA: TGTGCCAGCAGCTCGGGGGGGGTCCGCTCTGGGGCCAACGTCCTGACTTTC. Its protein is CASSSGGVRSGANVLTF.

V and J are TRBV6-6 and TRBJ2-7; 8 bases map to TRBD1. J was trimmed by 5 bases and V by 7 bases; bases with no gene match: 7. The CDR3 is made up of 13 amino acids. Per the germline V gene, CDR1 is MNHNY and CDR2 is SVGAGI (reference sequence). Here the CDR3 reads CASTPDRVDEQYF. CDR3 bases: TGTGCCAGCACCCCGGACAGGGTAGACGAGCAGTACTTC.